This T cell receptor beta chain was observed in a study of immune reconstitution after stem cell transplant in scleroderma. This CDR3 has 16 residues. V lost 0 bases to trimming and J lost 2 bases; unmatched junction nucleotides: 9. CDR1 DFQATT and CDR2 SNEGSKA come from the germline V gene (reference sequence). TCRdb reprocessed the RT-PCR reads via MiXCR and lists one record per CDR3 protein. The table lists about 2,100 distinct CDR3 sequences, about a sixth of them singletons. This clonotype is medium-sized within its sample. The genes are TRBV20-1 and TRBJ1-2, with 7 bases identical to TRBD1. The sample was collected before or after autologous hematopoietic stem cell transplantation (not recorded which). The TCR originated in a female donor with systemic sclerosis. The CDR3 DNA sequence: TGCAGTGCTAGAGATCTCCTGACAGGGCCCAACTATGGCTACACCTTC. It yields the protein CSARDLLTGPNYGYTF.